A selection of T cell receptor beta chains follows, all from one sample in a study of T cells after yellow fever vaccination. TCRdb called the 5' RACE reads again in MiXCR, with one record for every CDR3 protein. Of some 260,000 distinct CDR3 sequences in the sample, around 5.3% are singletons; the top ten hold roughly 3%. Sequencing was performed on CD4+ T cells sorted from PBMCs, taken on the day of the yellow fever booster vaccination. These receptors were taken from a man aged 18 to 35 who received the YFV17D yellow fever vaccine. Both conserved end residues are part of each CDR3. A D gene is named only where the DNA matches it firmly. Not every row has a clone size; where given, it reads once, few, many or a size class.

d_call	clone_size	v_call	j_call	cdr3_length	cdr3_nt	cdr3_aa
TRBD1	NA	TRBV4-2	TRBJ2-1	15	TGTGCCAGCAGCCTAGACAGGGGTCAAGGGAATGAGCAGTTCTTC	CASSLDRGQGNEQFF
TRBD2	NA	TRBV28	TRBJ2-1	15	TGTGCCAGCAGCCTACTAGCGGTTTCCTACAATGAGCAGTTCTTC	CASSLLAVSYNEQFF
TRBD2	NA	TRBV5-1	TRBJ2-6	16	TGCGCCAGCGGGACTAGCGCGGTCTCTGGGGCCAACGTCCTGACTTTC	CASGTSAVSGANVLTF
NA	few	TRBV18	TRBJ1-2	14	TGTGCCAGCTCACCTTTCGCGGGGGGCGATGGCTACACCTTC	CASSPFAGGDGYTF
NA	few	TRBV9	TRBJ2-1	14	TGTGCCAGCAGCGTAGGACGGGGTAACAATGAGCAGTTCTTC	CASSVGRGNNEQFF
NA	many	TRBV2	TRBJ1-3	15	TGTGCCAGCAGGGCAGGGTCCACAGCCAGGGGCACCATATATTTT	CASRAGSTARGTIYF
NA	NA	TRBV2	TRBJ1-6	12	TGTGCCAGCAGGACTCACGGTTCACCCCTCCACTTT	CASRTHGSPLHF
NA	few	TRBV28	TRBJ1-5	14	TGTGCCAGCAGCTCGGGGTCCCCAGGACAGCCCCAGCATTTT	CASSSGSPGQPQHF
NA	few	TRBV5-4	TRBJ2-3	13	TGTGCCAGCAGCCGGCGGGGCACAGATACGCAGTATTTT	CASSRRGTDTQYF
TRBD1	NA	TRBV4-2	TRBJ2-4	15	TGTGCCAGCAGCCAAAGGGGGCTAGCCAAAAACATTCAGTACTTC	CASSQRGLAKNIQYF
TRBD2	few	TRBV20-1	TRBJ2-7	13	TGCAGTGCCACGGTACGGGGGGCCTACGAGCAGTACTTC	CSATVRGAYEQYF
NA	many	TRBV10-3	TRBJ2-5	14	TGTGCCATCAGTGAAGTGGGGGGCCATTCGACCCAGTACTTC	CAISEVGGHSTQYF
TRBD2	NA	TRBV6-5	TRBJ2-3	17	TGTGCCAGCAGTTTCCCCAGTCGCGGGGGGGCTACAGATACGCAGTATTTT	CASSFPSRGGATDTQYF
TRBD2	NA	TRBV4-2	TRBJ2-1	16	TGTGCCAGCAGCCAAGCAACTAGCGGGGGGGACTATGAGCAGTTCTTC	CASSQATSGGDYEQFF
NA	NA	TRBV5-1	TRBJ2-2	15	TGCGCCAGCAGCTTGGAAGATCCGCACACCGGGGAGCTGTTTTTT	CASSLEDPHTGELFF
NA	few	TRBV5-1	TRBJ2-3	16	TGCGCCAGCAGCTTGCTCCCGGGATGGGGCACAGATACGCAGTATTTT	CASSLLPGWGTDTQYF
NA	few	TRBV30	TRBJ2-2	14	TGTGCCTGGATTAGGGCAGGGCGGAGCGGGGAGCTGTTTTTT	CAWIRAGRSGELFF
NA	NA	TRBV5-4	TRBJ2-1	16	TGTGCCAGCAGCTTTCCCGGGGCAAGCTCCTACAATGAGCAGTTCTTC	CASSFPGASSYNEQFF
NA	many	TRBV20-1	TRBJ1-4	14	TGCAGTGCTAGAGAGGGGTTGTCTAATGAAAAACTGTTTTTT	CSAREGLSNEKLFF
TRBD2	few	TRBV4-3	TRBJ2-4	16	TGCGCCAGCAGCCCTCACCTTAGCGGGGGCGGGTACATTCAGTACTTC	CASSPHLSGGGYIQYF
NA	NA	TRBV25-1	TRBJ2-3	14	TGTGCCAGCAGCAAAACCTATCCCACAGATACGCAGTATTTT	CASSKTYPTDTQYF
TRBD1	few	TRBV19	TRBJ2-3	16	TGTGCCAGCCGAAAGAGGTCGGGACAGGGCATTCATACGCAGTATTTT	CASRKRSGQGIHTQYF
NA	many	TRBV5-1	TRBJ1-1	13	TGCGCCAGCAGCGCCTCCCCGAACACTGAAGCTTTCTTT	CASSASPNTEAFF
NA	many	TRBV9	TRBJ1-5	15	TGTGCCAGCAGCGTAGAAGGACAGCTCAATCAGCCCCAGCATTTT	CASSVEGQLNQPQHF
TRBD2	NA	TRBV2	TRBJ2-2	15	TGTGCCAGCAATCTAGCGGGGGTAAACACCGGGGAGCTGTTTTTT	CASNLAGVNTGELFF
TRBD2	few	TRBV7-3	TRBJ2-2	14	TGTGCCAGCTCCCGGGGGGGCCGGACCGGGGAGCTGTTTTTT	CASSRGGRTGELFF
NA	few	TRBV7-2	TRBJ1-4	15	TGTGCCAGCAGCACCACACAGGGATATAATGAAAAACTGTTTTTT	CASSTTQGYNEKLFF
NA	NA	TRBV5-4	TRBJ2-6	16	TGTGCCAGCAGCACGAGACGGACCTCTGGGGCCAACGTCCTGACTTTC	CASSTRRTSGANVLTF
NA	many	TRBV9	TRBJ2-5	13	TGTGCCAGCAGCGTAGATGGAAAAGAGACCCAGTACTTC	CASSVDGKETQYF
NA	many	TRBV7-2	TRBJ1-1	13	TGTGCCAGCAGCTTATTCGAGAACACTGAAGCTTTCTTT	CASSLFENTEAFF
TRBD2	NA	TRBV4-3	TRBJ2-1	17	TGCGCCAGCAGCCAAGATGGATGGCGGGGGGCTAGGGATGAGCAGTTCTTC	CASSQDGWRGARDEQFF
TRBD2	NA	TRBV7-2	TRBJ2-1	12	TGTGCCAGCAGGGGATATGGGACTAGAGAGTTCTTC	CASRGYGTREFF
NA	many	TRBV7-2	TRBJ2-5	15	TGTGCCAGCAGCTTAGCGTCGCTAGCGTCTCCCCCCCAGTACTTC	CASSLASLASPPQYF
TRBD1	many	TRBV27	TRBJ2-5	14	TGTGCCACCTCCGGGACAGAACCTCAAGAGACCCAGTACTTC	CATSGTEPQETQYF
TRBD1	NA	TRBV4-2	TRBJ2-7	16	TGTGCCAGCAGCCATATGTTGGGGACAGGTACCTACGAGCAGTACTTC	CASSHMLGTGTYEQYF
NA	NA	TRBV23-1	TRBJ1-1	13	TGCGCCAGCAATCGGGTTTATAACACTGAAGCTTTCTTT	CASNRVYNTEAFF
NA	NA	TRBV6-1	TRBJ2-7	16	TGTGCCAGCACCCTTGGGGCCGGACAGACCCACTACGAGCAGTACTTC	CASTLGAGQTHYEQYF
TRBD1	many	TRBV12-3/TRBV12-4	TRBJ2-6	22	TGTGCCAGCAGTTCGGGCCCGGGACAGGCTCTATCGGGTGCTTCTGGGGCCAACGTCCTGACTTTC	CASSSGPGQALSGASGANVLTF
NA	few	TRBV7-2	TRBJ2-5	15	TGTGCCAGCAGCTTAGTCGGCAGTTCCCAAGAGACCCAGTACTTC	CASSLVGSSQETQYF
NA	few	TRBV30	TRBJ1-2	13	TGTGCCTGCCGTACACAGGGAACCTATGGCTACACCTTC	CACRTQGTYGYTF
NA	few	TRBV6-4	TRBJ1-5	15	TGTGCCAGCAGTGTTTGGTCGGGCGCAGGACAGCCCCAGCATTTT	CASSVWSGAGQPQHF
NA	few	TRBV9	TRBJ1-1	16	TGTGCCAGCAGACCCGGGGAGGGGTTATCGGGGCCTGAAGCTTTCTTT	CASRPGEGLSGPEAFF
NA	NA	TRBV12-3/TRBV12-4	TRBJ2-1	14	TGTGCCAGCAGGACCACTAGCAGCTACAATGAGCAGTTCTTC	CASRTTSSYNEQFF
NA	many	TRBV12-3/TRBV12-4	TRBJ2-2	16	TGTGCCAGCAGCCCGTCAACGGGAACCAACACCGGGGAGCTGTTTTTT	CASSPSTGTNTGELFF
TRBD2	NA	TRBV4-2	TRBJ2-5	17	TGTGCCAGCAGCCAAGAAGGGGAGGGAAGGAAGGCAGAGACCCAGTACTTC	CASSQEGEGRKAETQYF
TRBD1	few	TRBV18	TRBJ1-1	14	TGTGCCAGCTCACAGTCCCGGGACAGGGTTGAAGCTTTCTTT	CASSQSRDRVEAFF
NA	many	TRBV12-3/TRBV12-4	TRBJ2-1	16	TGTGCCAGCAGTTTAAGGGGCGGGGTATCCTACAATGAGCAGTTCTTC	CASSLRGGVSYNEQFF
TRBD2	NA	TRBV7-2	TRBJ2-5	16	TGTGCCAGCAGCTTAGGGAGCGGGGCCCGCCAAGAGACCCAGTACTTC	CASSLGSGARQETQYF
NA	many	TRBV9	TRBJ2-5	15	TGTGCCAGCAGCCCACCCCGGGGGGCCGGAGAGACCCAGTACTTC	CASSPPRGAGETQYF